This note documents a single TCR beta chain sequence. Its antigen target is currently unknown. HCMV-specific IgG was detected in serum with a commercial ELISA kit to determine HCMV serostatus. Peripheral blood mononuclear cells were isolated from blood by Ficoll density gradient centrifugation. The listed sequencing device is Illumina HiSeq 2000. TCR beta cDNA libraries were prepared using 5'RACE template switching, which introduced a universal primer site and unique molecular identifiers. Synthesis of cDNA was primed from the TCR beta constant segment and was followed by two consecutive PCR amplification steps. The original pipeline was this. Reads were demultiplexed and grouped by UMI with MIGEC, and clonotypes were assembled and quantified with MiTCR. To remove erroneous sequences, TCR cDNA sequences were retained only when supported by two or more reads. The tcR package was used for downstream repertoire analysis, and clonotypes were matched across fractions by CDR3 nucleotide sequence plus V segment. Antigen specificity was annotated against VDJdb with VDJmatch, allowing one amino acid substitution in CDR3. The reads were reprocessed in TCRdb, with one entry per CDR3 protein sequence and no accompanying DNA. The V and J calls and clone size are TCRdb's, not the authors'. The table for this sample lists 250,000 or so distinct CDR3 sequences. More than 3.5% of the sample comes from the top ten.

The CDR3 numbers 11 residues from cysteine through phenylalanine. No DNA is given. The source of the sample is a study of T cells expressing NK-cell markers (dated by TCRdb to 2020 to 2021). About the full investigation: About 8 donors provided sorted CD3+CD56+NKG2C+, CD3+CD56+NKG2C- and CD3+CD56-NKG2C+ T-cell subsets, whose TCR beta-chain repertoires were profiled. Among the eight sequenced donors, only one was HCMV-seronegative, while the other seven were HCMV-seropositive. All eight donors whose samples were sequenced were randomly selected healthy volunteers, three of them men and five women. Sequencing of the libraries produced 2 x 150 bp reads on Illumina HiSeq 2000/2500, MiSeq or NextSeq.

The research as a whole found: It remained unclear whether the expanded NKG2C-expressing T cell clones were specific for HCMV antigens. Those dominant clonotypes were again the most abundant among CD3+CD56-NKG2C+ cells in four donors, at 28.3-60.1%. In a handful of donors, the dominant CD3+CD56+NKG2C+ clonotypes were among the top 10 CD8+ clonotypes and accounted for about 1.0-8% of CD8+ T cells.

The sequencing input was blood T cells: a sorted CD56 or NKG2C T cell subset, CD4+ or CD8+ T cells, or bulk PBMC T cells (not recorded which). The chain joins TRBV12-3 or TRBV12-4 to TRBJ2-7. The TCR was taken from a woman between 18 and 69 years old in good health. The CDR3 sequence is CASSKGYEQYF.